These T cell receptor beta chains were read from a single sample in a study of CD8 T cells in ankylosing spondylitis. TCRdb redid the calling of the 5' RACE reads with MiXCR, one entry per CDR3 protein. This sample has more than 250,000 distinct CDR3 sequences, with approximately 10% found just once. Material: blood, either unsorted or a sorted T cell fraction (not recorded which). The receptors here all came from a female donor with ankylosing spondylitis or in good health (not recorded which). The CDR3 runs from the conserved cysteine through the conserved F or W. A D gene is named only where the DNA matches it firmly. Size values are once, few and many counts, or a class for expanded clones, and some rows have none.

cdr3_aa cdr3_nt clone_size d_call j_call v_call
CSVKVGINLALPGDTQYF TGCAGCGTTAAGGTCGGAATCAATCTTGCTCTCCCTGGGGATACGCAGTATTTT many - TRBJ2-3 TRBV29-1
CASSLGPPNGELFF TGTGCCAGCAGCTTGGGTCCTCCGAACGGGGAGCTGTTTTTT many - TRBJ2-2 TRBV5-5
CAIGDRNNEKLFF TGTGCCATCGGTGACAGGAATAATGAAAAACTGTTTTTT many - TRBJ1-4 TRBV10-3
CSAFLSGRALDEQFF TGCAGTGCTTTCCTTAGCGGGAGGGCATTAGATGAGCAGTTCTTC many TRBD2 TRBJ2-1 TRBV20-1
CASSQVAGNTEAFF TGTGCCAGCAGCCAAGTTGCGGGGAACACTGAAGCTTTCTTT few - TRBJ1-1 TRBV3-1
CASSLGLAGGHNYEQYF TGTGCCAGCAGCTTGGGACTAGCGGGGGGACATAACTACGAGCAGTACTTC - TRBD2 TRBJ2-7 TRBV7-9
CASSPGLAGGFETQYF TGTGCCAGCAGCCCTGGACTAGCGGGGGGTTTTGAGACCCAGTACTTC many TRBD2 TRBJ2-5 TRBV12-3/TRBV12-4
CASSLVVGAWGNEQFF TGTGCCAGCAGCTTAGTGGTCGGGGCTTGGGGCAATGAGCAGTTCTTC few - TRBJ2-1 TRBV7-6
CSVAGTLHDGSGNTIYF TGCAGCGTTGCCGGGACCCTTCACGACGGGTCTGGAAACACCATATATTTT many - TRBJ1-3 TRBV29-1
CSAGGRNSNQPQHF TGCAGTGCTGGGGGGAGGAATAGCAATCAGCCCCAGCATTTT many - TRBJ1-5 TRBV20-1
CASSRERGFNEQFF TGTGCCAGCAGTAGGGAGCGGGGGTTCAATGAGCAGTTCTTC once TRBD2 TRBJ2-1 TRBV2
CSAGVGGQGATEAFF TGCAGCGCTGGAGTAGGGGGACAGGGGGCCACTGAAGCTTTCTTT many TRBD1 TRBJ1-1 TRBV29-1
CASSFEGLGYF TGTGCCAGCAGTTTCGAGGGGCTCGGGTACTTC many - TRBJ2-5 TRBV28
CSARDTGVETQYF TGCAGTGCTAGAGACACAGGCGTGGAGACCCAGTACTTC many - TRBJ2-5 TRBV20-1
CASSQDSQSNQPQHF TGCGCCAGCAGCCAAGATAGTCAGTCCAATCAGCCCCAGCATTTT many - TRBJ1-5 TRBV4-1
CASSSLGLAVYNEQFF TGTGCCAGCAGCTCTCTGGGACTAGCGGTCTACAATGAGCAGTTCTTC many TRBD2 TRBJ2-1 TRBV7-9
CASSSPWTGRNTEAFF TGTGCCAGTAGTTCCCCCTGGACAGGGAGGAACACTGAAGCTTTCTTT few TRBD1 TRBJ1-1 TRBV19
CASSWDILGDGYPF TGTGCCAGCAGCTGGGACATTTTGGGGGATGGCTACCCCTTC few - TRBJ1-2 TRBV5-6
CASSTPGTGGEQFF TGTGCCAGCAGTACGCCCGGGACAGGTGGTGAGCAGTTCTTC - TRBD1 TRBJ2-1 TRBV28
CASSFWSRETTNEKLFF TGTGCCAGCAGTTTTTGGTCCAGGGAGACAACTAATGAAAAACTGTTTTTT - - TRBJ1-4 TRBV28